Here is one T cell receptor beta chain with its context. What it binds is not known. The CDR3 runs to 19 residues. V shed 2 bases and J 3 bases; nucleotides not matched to a gene: 14. Germline V lookup: CDR1 KGHSH, CDR2 LQKENI. The source of the sample is a study of cytomegalovirus exposure and HLA in healthy donors. The overall study: Earlier results showed approximately 120 million unique TCR beta sequences derived from approximately 170 million T cells.

Whole-study results and caveats: The listing of 150 or so TCR beta chains classed them as cytomegalovirus-associated. TRBV6-2, TRBV6-3 and other indistinguishable V segments were excluded.

The PCR contained 60 Vbeta and 13 Jbeta primers. Measured with immunoSEQ multiplex PCR; TCRdb has only the in-frame clones, and not every one. The table shows some 170,000 clones, with roughly 76% occurring only once. The TCR originated in a man in his fifties or sixties in good health and CMV-seronegative. Sequencing used PBMCs. The chain carries TRBV18 and TRBJ2-7, with 12 bases matching TRBD2. CDR3 sequence reads: CASSPASGLAGNRSYEQYF. Here the CDR3 DNA reads TGTGCCAGCTCACCAGCCTCTGGACTAGCGGGGAACAGGAGCTACGAGCAGTACTTC. The complete variable domain, with remaining parts taken from reference TRBV18 and TRBJ2-7, reads NAGVMQNPRHLVRRRGQEARLRCSPMKGHSHVYWYRQLPEEGLKFMVYLQKENIIDESGMPKERFSAEFPKEGPSILRIQQVVRGDSAAYFCASSPASGLAGNRSYEQYFGPGTRLTVT.